Below, 29 T cell receptor beta chains from the same sample are listed, as sequenced in a study of control samples from healthy donors and cancer patients. TCRdb keeps only in-frame clones here, not all; method: immunoSEQ multiplex PCR. Among about 69,000 clones, roughly 90% were seen once, and the ten largest hold under 20%. Sequenced sample: PBMCs. Receptors were obtained from a man aged 55 to 70 with lung cancer.

V usage is TRBV11-3 and J usage is TRBJ2-7; D is unresolved. V lost 1 base to trimming and J lost 4 bases, with 8 bases between them. The CDR3 totals 13 residues. Germline V lookup: CDR1 SGHNT, CDR2 YENEEA. The CDR3 DNA follows: TGTGCCAGCAGCTTAGGTAATGTTTACGAGCAGTACGTC. This encodes CASSLGNVYEQYV.

The chain couples TRBV7-3 to TRBJ1-1, with D unclear. The V and J ends lost 5 bases and 5 bases respectively, with 12 bases between them. Germline V gene sequence: CDR1 SGHTA, CDR2 FQGTGA. This CDR3 has 13 amino acids. The CDR3, as DNA: TGTGCCAGCAGCGCCAGAGGAGAGACTGAAGCTTTCTTT. Residues: CASSARGETEAFF. The whole variable domain, remainder taken from reference TRBV7-3 and TRBJ1-1, is GAGVSQTPSNKVTEKGKYVELRCDPISGHTALYWYRQSLGQGPEFLIYFQGTGAADDSGLPNDRFFAVRPEGSVSTLKIQRTERGDSAVYLCASSARGETEAFFGQGTRLTVV.

J is TRBJ2-1 and V is TRBV6-5; the D gene could be TRBD1 or TRBD2 (5 bases each). Germline V lookup: CDR1 MNHEY, CDR2 SVGAGI. The CDR3 runs to 15 residues. Trimming took 6 bases from V and 5 from J, leaving 17 bases between them. CDR3 coding DNA: TGTGCCAGCAGATCCGGGGACCACTACGACAATGAGCAGTTCTTC. This sequence encodes CASRSGDHYDNEQFF.

This sequence joins TRBV12-5 and TRBJ1-3; a possible D gene is TRBD1 (5 bases). The CDR3 runs to 13 residues. The V end lost 7 bases, the J end lost 5 bases, and 12 bases lay between the germline ends. Germline CDR1 reads LGHNT; CDR2 reads FRNRAP. This chain's CDR3 is CASVATVRNTIYF. For the CDR3, the DNA is TGTGCTAGTGTCGCGACAGTGCGAAACACCATATATTTT.

The rearrangement joins TRBV10-3 to TRBJ2-7, with D possibly matching TRBD1 (6 bases). The CDR3 totals 13 residues. Germline V gene data show CDR1 as ENHRY and CDR2 as SYGVKD. V dropped 10 bases and J dropped 2 bases, with 15 bases sitting between them. The CDR3 spells CASHREITYEQYF. CDR3 coding DNA: TGTGCCAGCCACAGGGAGATCACCTACGAGCAGTACTTC.

This rearrangement joins TRBV29-1 to TRBJ1-2, with D tentatively TRBD1 (6 bases). The germline V gene has CDR1 SQVTM and CDR2 ANQGSEA. V was cut by 3 bases and J by 1 base, with 21 bases left in between. The CDR3 has 17 amino acids. The CDR3 coding sequence is TGCAGCGTTGAGGGGGGCGGCCGGGGGTCCGGTAACTATGGCTACACCTTC. This sequence encodes CSVEGGGRGSGNYGYTF. Complete variable domain (other parts from reference TRBV29-1 and TRBJ1-2): SAVISQKPSRDICQRGTSLTIQCQVDSQVTMMFWYRQQPGQSLTLIATANQGSEATYESGFVIDKFPISRPNLTFSTLTVSNMSPEDSSIYLCSVEGGGRGSGNYGYTFGSGTRLTVV.

Of note for this clone: An end of the junction does not agree with germline; a read error may underlie this. The chain employs TRBV5-5 and TRBJ2-1; maybe TRBD2 (6 bases). Per germline, CDR1 SGHKS and CDR2 YYEKEE (reference sequence). CDR3 length: 16 residues. In DNA, the CDR3 is TGTGCCAGCAGTTTGGCGACTGGGATAGCGGACCATGAGCAGTTCTTC. Translating it yields CASSLATGIADHEQFF.

The chain combines TRBV3-1 (or the pseudogene TRBV3-2) with TRBJ1-2, with D perhaps matching TRBD1 (6 bases). Germline CDR1 reads LGHDT; CDR2 reads YNNKEL (reference sequence). The ends were cut back, 0 bases at V and 8 bases at J, with 16 bases in the middle. The CDR3 consists of 15 residues. The CDR3 coding sequence is TGTGCCAGCAGCCAAGAGGTGACAGGAGGAACAGGCTACACCTTC. Translated: CASSQEVTGGTGYTF.

This clone showed up just a few times. V and J are TRBV6-6 and TRBJ2-4; weak D call: TRBD1 (5 bases). The CDR3 extends over 16 amino acids. Germline assignment: CDR1 MNHNY and CDR2 SVGAGI (reference sequence). V was shortened by 2 bases and J by 0 bases, with 11 bases between the two germline ends. This CDR3 reads CASSYVTDPAKNIQYF. The CDR3 nucleotides read TGTGCCAGCAGTTACGTGACAGACCCAGCCAAAAACATTCAGTACTTC.

The V and J genes are TRBV4-1 and TRBJ2-6; a weak D match, TRBD1 (5 bases). CDR1 MGHRA and CDR2 YSYEKL come from the germline V gene. Trimming pared 1 base from V and 2 bases from J, leaving 12 bases between. The CDR3 length is 17 residues. Here the CDR3 reads CASSQAQGFTGANVLTF. DNA of the CDR3: TGCGCCAGCAGCCAAGCCCAGGGATTCACTGGGGCCAACGTCCTGACTTTC.

The J gene is TRBJ2-2, the V gene TRBV7-2; D call uncertain. Trimming stripped 1 base from V and 4 bases from J, with 13 bases between. Germline values: CDR1 SGHTA, CDR2 FQGNSA. This CDR3 comprises 16 residues. As DNA, the CDR3 is TGTGCCAGCAGCTTAGACCGGTATGGGGTCACCGGGGAGCTGTTTTTT. Translating it yields CASSLDRYGVTGELFF.

The rearrangement joins TRBV6-5 to TRBJ1-1; TRBD1 matches 9 bases. The length of the CDR3 is 14 residues. Germline V gives CDR1 MNHEY, CDR2 SVGAGI. V lost 7 bases and J lost 4; bases outside the gene matches: 7. The CDR3 reads CASTSGQGGTEAFF. For the CDR3, the DNA is TGTGCCAGCACCTCGGGACAGGGAGGCACTGAAGCTTTCTTT.

The chain links TRBV11-3 to TRBJ2-2, with D tentatively TRBD1 or TRBD2 (6 bases each). V lost 3 bases to trimming and J lost 1 base, with 12 bases between them. Germline CDR1 SGHNT, CDR2 YENEEA. CDR3 length: 16 residues. The CDR3 loop reads CASSFSGALNTGELFF. The CDR3 DNA follows: TGTGCCAGCAGCTTTTCGGGGGCCCTGAACACCGGGGAGCTGTTTTTT.

This chain uses TRBV9 with TRBJ2-5; perhaps TRBD2 as D (6 bases). Deletions cut 4 bases from V and 5 bases from J, with 15 bases between. The CDR3 has 14 residues. Germline CDR1 and CDR2: SGDLS and YYNGEE. This chain's CDR3 is CASSYNSEGETQYF. The CDR3, as DNA: TGTGCCAGCAGCTATAACTCGGAGGGGGAGACCCAGTACTTC.

The chain has TRBV11-3 and TRBJ1-1; 9 bases are a match to TRBD1. The CDR3 is made up of 17 amino acids. The J segment lost 4 bases and the V segment lost 0 bases, leaving 9 bases of the junction unmatched. Per germline, CDR1 SGHNT and CDR2 YENEEA. CDR3 DNA sequence: TGTGCCAGCAGCTTAGACGCCGGGACAGGGACGGGCACTGAAGCTTTCTTT. The encoded protein is CASSLDAGTGTGTEAFF.

The genes are TRBV4-1 and TRBJ1-5; 8 bases agree with TRBD1. Per germline, CDR1 MGHRA and CDR2 YSYEKL. CDR3 size: 15 residues. Trimming cost V 0 bases and J 6 bases; bases outside gene matches: 4. CDR3 in amino acids: CASSQDGQGTQPQHF. The DNA for the CDR3 is TGCGCCAGCAGCCAAGACGGACAGGGAACTCAGCCCCAGCATTTT.

This chain links TRBV5-1 with TRBJ2-2, with TRBD1 matching 11 bases. Looked up from germline, CDR1 is SGHRS and CDR2 is YFSETQ. Trimming took 4 bases from V and 3 from J; bases not matched to a gene: 8. The CDR3 has 17 residues. As DNA, the CDR3 is TGCGCCAGCAGCCGCCCAACGGGACAGGGGGACACCGGGGAGCTGTTTTTT. Protein sequence: CASSRPTGQGDTGELFF.

This clone showed up just once. CDR3 residues: CASSLQDRDNSPLHF. The CDR3 DNA reads TGCGCCAGCAGCCTTCAGGACAGGGATAATTCACCCCTCCACTTT. This chain joins TRBV5-1 and TRBJ1-6, with 8 bases lining up with TRBD1. Germline V gene data show CDR1 as SGHRS and CDR2 as YFSETQ. The CDR3 consists of 15 residues. The J segment lost 5 bases and the V segment lost 4 bases, leaving 5 bases of the junction unmatched.

V and J are TRBV3-1 (or the pseudogene TRBV3-2) and TRBJ1-6; D not resolved. In germline, CDR1 is LGHDT, CDR2 YNNKEL (reference sequence). Trimming left V 0 bases short and J 7 bases short, with 10 bases between. The CDR3 loop spans 15 amino acids. DNA of the CDR3: TGTGCCAGCAGCCAAGAGATGTCGGCCAATTCACCCCTCCACTTT. Protein product: CASSQEMSANSPLHF.

The chain couples TRBV2 to TRBJ2-7; D is ambiguous. Germline values: CDR1 SNHLY, CDR2 FYNNEI. Between the trimmed V and J ends, which lost 7 bases and 3 bases, there was a span of 22 bases. The CDR3 contains 16 residues. CDR3: CASTSVEVSRRYEQYV. Written as DNA, the CDR3 is TGTGCCAGCACCTCTGTTGAGGTTAGCCGGCGCTACGAGCAGTACGTC.

The chain employs TRBV7-8 and TRBJ1-1; D gene uncertain. V lost 5 bases and J 6 bases, leaving 16 bases between the germline ends. CDR1 and CDR2 (germline): SGHVS, FQNEAQ. The CDR3 has 14 residues. The CDR3 nucleotides read TGTGCCAGCAGCCAAAAACTAGGAGCGTCTGAAGCTTTCTTT. It yields the protein CASSQKLGASEAFF. Looking up the rest from reference TRBV7-8 and TRBJ1-1 gives the full variable domain: GAGVSQSPRYKVAKRGQDVALRCDPISGHVSLFWYQQALGQGPEFLTYFQNEAQLDKSGLPSDRFFAERPEGSVSTLKIQRTQQEDSAVYLCASSQKLGASEAFFGQGTRLTVV.

CDR3 sequence reads: CSVEKGVGYEQYF. CDR3 nucleotide sequence: TGCAGCGTTGAAAAGGGGGTAGGCTACGAGCAGTACTTC. The V call is TRBV29-1, the J call TRBJ2-7; tentatively, D is TRBD1 (6 bases). CDR3 length: 13 residues. Between the trimmed V and J ends, which lost 2 bases and 3 bases, there was a span of 11 bases. In germline, CDR1 is SQVTM, CDR2 ANQGSEA.

The chain links TRBV18 to TRBJ2-3, with D perhaps being TRBD1 or TRBD2 (6 bases each). The germline V gene encodes CDR1 KGHSH and CDR2 LQKENI. CDR3 size: 15 residues. Trimming removed 5 bases at V and 4 bases at J, with 16 bases between. The CDR3 here is CASSTTEGGPDTQYF. The CDR3 region has the DNA TGTGCCAGCTCAACGACAGAGGGGGGTCCAGATACGCAGTATTTT.

The rearrangement uses TRBV14 and TRBJ2-1, with D tentatively TRBD1 or TRBD2 (5 bases each). The CDR3 totals 16 residues. Deletions cut 5 bases from V and 0 bases from J, with 14 bases between. Per the germline V gene, CDR1 is SGHDN and CDR2 is FVKESK. For the CDR3, the DNA is TGTGCCAGCAGCGAACTTGGGGGAAGCTCCTACAATGAGCAGTTCTTC. This codes for CASSELGGSSYNEQFF.

This clone was detected only a few times. The chain couples TRBV24-1 to TRBJ2-1; the D gene is possibly TRBD2 (7 bases). The germline gives CDR1 KGHDR, CDR2 SFDVKD. V lost 3 bases, J lost 0 bases, and 14 bases lay in between. This CDR3 has 17 amino acids. CDR3 loop: CATSDARGGSSYNEQFF. The CDR3 coding sequence is TGTGCCACCAGTGATGCCAGGGGCGGGAGCTCCTACAATGAGCAGTTCTTC.

This chain links TRBV2 with TRBJ2-7, with D uncertain. This CDR3 is built from 11 residues. Germline CDR1 SNHLY, CDR2 FYNNEI. The ends were cut back, 4 bases at V and 3 bases at J, with 4 bases in the middle. Written as DNA, the CDR3 is TGTGCCAGCAGTGTTCTCTACGAGCAGTACGTC. Protein product: CASSVLYEQYV.

The chain has TRBV12-5 and TRBJ2-7; perhaps D is TRBD1 or TRBD2 (5 bases each). CDR1 is LGHNT, CDR2 FRNRAP, per germline. V was cut by 6 bases and J by 3 bases, with 18 bases left in between. CDR3 length: 15 amino acids. The CDR3 sequence: CASGLPGQGVYEQYF. The CDR3, as DNA: TGTGCTAGTGGCCTCCCGGGGCAGGGCGTCTACGAGCAGTACTTC.

J is TRBJ1-2 and V is TRBV21-1; whether TRBD1, the table's D call, matches the DNA was not checked. TRBV21-1 is a recognized pseudogene. The CDR3 is 14 amino acids. CDR3 loop: CASSKATGGWGYTF. CDR3 DNA sequence: TGTGCCAGCAGCAAAGCAACAGGGGGGTGGGGCTACACCTTC.

The chain links TRBV6-2 or TRBV6-3 to TRBJ1-5; no firm D call. The CDR3 runs 13 residues. Germline CDR1 MNHEY, CDR2 SVGEGT. V lost 6 bases and J 6 bases, leaving 12 bases between the germline ends. CDR3 amino acids: CASSEPGAQPQHF. In DNA, the CDR3 is TGTGCCAGCAGCGAACCAGGCGCTCAGCCCCAGCATTTT.